Shown below are 25 T cell receptor beta chains from a single sample sequenced in a study of T cells in Graves' hyperthyroidism and ophthalmopathy. Amplification yielded TCR beta CDR3 regions, with RNA transcripts as the source. The HTBI set primed first-round TCR CDR3 RT-PCR. TCRdb ran MiXCR on the multiplex PCR reads and lists one entry per CDR3 protein. The data show hundreds of thousands of distinct CDR3 sequences, about 14% seen once. Sequenced material: blood. Source of these receptors: a woman aged 50 to 60 with Graves' ophthalmopathy.

The V and J genes are TRBV6-1 and TRBJ2-2; TRBD2 aligns across 16 bases. This CDR3 has 18 amino acids. Trimming at V came to 3 bases and at J to 7 bases, leaving 8 bases not matched to a gene. Per the germline V gene, CDR1 is MNHNS and CDR2 is SASEGT. The CDR3 region is CASSDFGTSGRALGELFF. The CDR3 DNA follows: TGTGCCAGCAGTGACTTCGGGACTAGCGGGAGGGCCCTCGGGGAGCTGTTTTTT.

This clonotype has more than one count but fewer than ten. The CDR3 loop is CSAIYRGSTDTQYF. In nucleotides, the CDR3 is TGCAGTGCTATATACAGGGGAAGTACAGATACGCAGTATTTT. This chain uses TRBV20-1 with TRBJ2-3; 7 nucleotides match TRBD1. The CDR3 runs to 14 residues. Germline CDR1 DFQATT, CDR2 SNEGSKA (reference sequence). The V and J ends lost 4 bases and 3 bases, in that order; junction bases with no gene match: 7.

This clonotype was counted only a few times. The rearrangement links TRBV2 to TRBJ1-1; no clear D gene. Germline assignment: CDR1 SNHLY and CDR2 FYNNEI. The CDR3 extends over 13 amino acids. V lost 7 bases and J lost 5, with 14 bases in between. CDR3 protein: CASMRVPRTEAFF. In nucleotides, the CDR3 is TGTGCCAGCATGCGGGTTCCAAGGACTGAAGCTTTCTTT.

This clonotype was recorded many times. The rearrangement links TRBV27 to TRBJ2-5; D perhaps matches TRBD1 (6 bases). Germline CDR1 reads MNHEY; CDR2 reads SMNVEV (reference sequence). Trimming took 5 bases from V and 4 from J, leaving 14 bases between them. CDR3 size: 14 residues. As DNA, the CDR3 is TGTGCCAGCAGTCCTTATTGGGACACAGAGACCCAGTACTTC. It encodes CASSPYWDTETQYF.

This clonotype occurred many times. The gene calls are TRBV28 and TRBJ2-3; 8 nucleotides line up with TRBD2. The CDR3 extends over 13 amino acids. Trimming cost V 7 bases and J 5 bases; bases outside gene matches: 5. Germline CDR1 MDHEN, CDR2 SYDVKM. The CDR3 spells CASNAGGVDTQYF. CDR3 nucleotides: TGTGCCAGCAATGCGGGAGGAGTAGATACGCAGTATTTT.

J is TRBJ1-2 and V is TRBV6-5; a weak D match, TRBD1 (5 bases). Germline CDR1 MNHEY, CDR2 SVGAGI. V gave up 0 bases and J gave up 5 bases, with 13 bases separating them. The CDR3 spans 15 residues. Here the CDR3 DNA reads TGTGCCAGCAGTTACTCGTTCGCAGGGACTTATGGCTACACCTTC. This encodes CASSYSFAGTYGYTF.

This clonotype showed up just a few times. This rearrangement joins TRBV9 to TRBJ2-7; 11 nucleotides match TRBD2. V trimming: 4 bases; J trimming: 5 bases; junction bases outside the gene matches: 5. The CDR3 runs to 14 residues. Per germline, CDR1 SGDLS and CDR2 YYNGEE. CDR3 in DNA: TGTGCCAGCAGCTCTAGCGGGAGGCTTAACGAGCAGTACTTC. This sequence encodes CASSSSGRLNEQYF.

This clonotype was observed a few times. This rearrangement joins TRBV20-1 to TRBJ1-6; the match to TRBD1 covers 12 bases. Germline V gene lookup returns CDR1 DFQATT and CDR2 SNEGSKA (reference sequence). This CDR3 spans 20 amino acids. V lost 1 base and J lost 9; bases outside the gene matches: 19. The CDR3 sequence: CSARVYSRDRGQSKGSPLHF. DNA of the CDR3: TGCAGTGCTAGAGTGTATTCCCGGGACAGGGGGCAGTCTAAGGGTTCACCCCTCCACTTT.

In this sample, this clonotype turned up a few times. The V and J genes are TRBV7-2 and TRBJ2-2, with a possible D match to TRBD1 (5 bases). Trimming shortened V by 5 bases and J by 6 bases, and 16 bases separated the two germline ends. The CDR3 has 15 residues. Germline loops: CDR1 SGHTA, CDR2 FQGNSA. CDR3 residues: CASSQGLERAGELFF. The CDR3 DNA reads as TGTGCCAGCAGCCAGGGCCTAGAAAGGGCCGGGGAGCTGTTTTTT.

This clonotype was recorded many times. The chain links TRBV7-6 to TRBJ1-1, with no clear D. Trimming removed 1 base from V and 2 bases from J, with 8 bases in between. This CDR3 contains 14 residues. CDR1 SGHVS and CDR2 FNYEAQ come from the germline V gene. Here the CDR3 DNA reads TGTGCCAGCAGCTTAGTTTTAGTAAACACTGAAGCTTTCTTT. Protein product: CASSLVLVNTEAFF.

This clonotype appeared a few times. The rearrangement joins TRBV12-3 or TRBV12-4 to TRBJ2-1, with 10 bases identical to TRBD2. Losses at the gene ends were 3 bases for V and 0 bases for J; bases not matched to a gene: 5. The CDR3 sequence is 17 residues long. The CDR3 spells CASSFRLAGASYNEQFF. DNA of the CDR3: TGTGCCAGCAGTTTTCGGCTAGCGGGAGCCTCCTACAATGAGCAGTTCTTC.

This clonotype was seen at least ten times. This rearrangement joins TRBV6-2 or TRBV6-3 to TRBJ2-7, with 9 bases that match TRBD2. J gave up 1 base and V 8 bases, and 9 bases lay outside the gene matches. Germline V gene data show CDR1 as MNHEY and CDR2 as SVGEGT. This CDR3 region has 15 residues. The CDR3 nucleotides are TGTGCCAGCCGGAAGGGGCTAGCGGGATCCTACGAGCAGTACTTC. Translation: CASRKGLAGSYEQYF.

The table lists this clonotype with a few counts. A much larger clone lies a single base off, so this may be a read error. The chain joins TRBV4-2 to TRBJ1-1; no clear D gene. From germline, CDR1 is LGHNA and CDR2 YNFKEQ. V gave up 2 bases and J gave up 1 base, with 5 bases separating them. CDR3 size: 13 residues. This CDR3 reads CASSQQRNTEAFF. CDR3 DNA: TGTGCCAGCAGCCAACAGAGGAACACTGAAGCTTTCTTT.

This clonotype appeared many times. The rearrangement uses TRBV7-9 and TRBJ2-1, with D possibly being TRBD2 (6 bases). Trimming removed 6 bases at V and 5 bases at J, with 17 bases between. Germline CDR1 and CDR2: SEHNR and FQNEAQ (reference sequence). This CDR3 has 15 amino acids. Written as DNA, the CDR3 is TGTGCCAGCAGTCACACGTTCGGGGGTCACAATGAGCAGTTCTTC. It codes for CASSHTFGGHNEQFF.

This clonotype has at least ten counts. The gene calls are TRBV6-2 or TRBV6-3 and TRBJ2-1; 11 bases match TRBD1. V shed 7 bases, J shed 8 bases, and the junction held 10 bases outside the gene matches. The CDR3 loop spans 15 amino acids. Germline CDR1 is MNHEY and CDR2 is SVGEGT. This CDR3 reads CASKRRGQGGDEQFF. The CDR3 region has the DNA TGTGCCAGCAAACGAAGGGGACAGGGGGGAGATGAGCAGTTCTTC.

V is TRBV19 and J is TRBJ1-4; D is possibly TRBD1 (6 bases). Per the germline V gene, CDR1 is LNHDA and CDR2 is SQIVND (reference sequence). Trimming shortened V by 6 bases and J by 4 bases, and 15 bases separated the two germline ends. CDR3 length: 15 amino acids. CDR3 residues: CASRKTTGYNEKLFF. CDR3 coding DNA: TGTGCCAGTAGAAAGACGACAGGATATAATGAAAAACTGTTTTTT.

This clonotype was seen repeatedly, ten times or more. The chain has TRBV11-2 and TRBJ2-5; tentatively, D is TRBD1 (5 bases). V dropped 0 bases and J dropped 4 bases, with 12 bases sitting between them. Germline V gives CDR1 SGHAT, CDR2 FQNNGV. The CDR3 has 15 amino acids. The DNA for the CDR3 is TGTGCCAGCAGCTTAGAGGGCAGGGAAAGAGAGACCCAGTACTTC. Amino acids: CASSLEGRERETQYF.

This clonotype was observed many times. The CDR3 DNA reads TGTGCCAGCAGTTACTCCCTGTTGGGTGGCCAGCCCCAGCATTTT. This sequence encodes CASSYSLLGGQPQHF. The chain links TRBV6-2 or TRBV6-3 to TRBJ1-5; D not resolved. This CDR3 contains 15 residues. Trimming stripped 0 bases from V and 7 bases from J, with 13 bases between. Germline assignment: CDR1 MNHEY and CDR2 SVGEGT.

This clonotype appeared a few times. The chain has TRBV9 and TRBJ1-3; D is ambiguous. V was shortened by 3 bases and J by 1 base, with 11 bases between the two germline ends. The CDR3 runs 15 residues. Germline V CDR1 and CDR2: SGDLS, YYNGEE. Here the CDR3 reads CASSAQTGSGNTIYF. Here the CDR3 DNA reads TGTGCCAGCAGCGCTCAAACCGGGTCTGGAAACACCATATATTTT.

CDR3 amino acids: CATSRDSDYQETQYF. The CDR3 DNA follows: TGTGCCACCAGCAGAGATTCGGACTACCAAGAGACCCAGTACTTC. The chain couples TRBV15 to TRBJ2-5, with D possibly matching TRBD2 (5 bases). V lost 0 bases, J lost 0 bases, and 8 bases lay in between. There are 15 residues in the CDR3. Germline V gene lookup returns CDR1 LNHNV and CDR2 YYDKDF (reference sequence).

Comments on this clonotype: Since a much larger clone is just one base distant, this may be a read error. V usage is TRBV6-1 and J usage is TRBJ1-2; TRBD1 aligns across 8 bases. Germline-derived CDR1 and CDR2 are MNHNS and SASEGT. This CDR3 has 15 residues. Losses at the gene ends were 8 bases for V and 5 bases for J; bases not matched to a gene: 13. CDR3: CASGTGTGFGYGYTF. For the CDR3, the DNA is TGTGCCAGCGGTACCGGGACAGGATTTGGGTATGGCTACACCTTC.

The chain couples TRBV20-1 to TRBJ2-7; 9 bases are a match to TRBD2. This CDR3 spans 13 amino acids. The ends lost 6 bases at V and 1 base at J; junction bases unmatched: 4. Germline CDR1 DFQATT, CDR2 SNEGSKA (reference sequence). CDR3 in DNA: TGCAGTGCCGAAGCGGGAGGTTCCTACGAGCAGTACTTC. Translating gives CSAEAGGSYEQYF.

Of note for this clonotype: Without the conserved terminal phenylalanine or tryptophan, this CDR3 likely stems from a read error. The chain recombines TRBV19 with TRBJ1-5; D is undetermined. Germline V gives CDR1 LNHDA, CDR2 SQIVND (reference sequence). V lost 6 bases and J lost 2, with 14 bases in between. CDR3 length equals 15 residues. CDR3 bases: TGTGCCAGTAGGTATCAAAGGTCGGGCAATCAGCCCCAGCATTCT. This translates into CASRYQRSGNQPQHS.

A word on this clonotype: A much bigger clone sits one base away, suggesting this may be a read error. The gene calls are TRBV7-2 and TRBJ1-1; tentative D call: TRBD1 (5 bases). V gave up 3 bases and J gave up 7 bases, with 12 bases separating them. Germline values: CDR1 SGHTA, CDR2 FQGNSA. The CDR3 length is 13 residues. The CDR3 is CASSFQGGIEAFF. In nucleotides, the CDR3 is TGTGCCAGCAGCTTTCAGGGAGGCATTGAAGCTTTCTTT.

This clonotype has a handful of counts. CDR3 sequence: CASSLEVPASGYNEQFF. The DNA for the CDR3 is TGTGCCAGCAGTTTAGAAGTCCCCGCTAGCGGATACAATGAGCAGTTCTTC. The chain combines TRBV12-3 or TRBV12-4 with TRBJ2-1; TRBD2 matches 7 bases. Trimming took 1 base from V and 4 from J; bases not matched to a gene: 10. The CDR3 has 17 residues.